These T cell receptor beta chains were read from a single sample in a study of cytomegalovirus exposure and HLA in healthy donors. Some clones are missing from TCRdb's copy, which holds only in-frame ones; the method was immunoSEQ multiplex PCR. The data hold over 150,000 clones, with over 70% observed a single time. The material sequenced was PBMCs. All receptors come from a woman in her forties or fifties in good health and CMV-seropositive. CDR3s include the opening cysteine and the closing phenylalanine or tryptophan. The order of the fields is D gene, V gene, clone size, J gene, CDR3 protein, CDR3 DNA. A D gene is named only where the DNA matches it firmly. Size values are once, few and many counts, or a class for expanded clones, and some rows have none.

D: .
V: TRBV7-9
size: .
J: TRBJ2-3
CDR3: CASSRQASTDTQYF
DNA: TGTGCCAGCAGCCGACAGGCCAGCACAGATACGCAGTATTTT

D: .
V: TRBV2
size: .
J: TRBJ2-3
CDR3: CASKAGSDTQYF
DNA: TGTGCCAGCAAGGCAGGGTCAGATACGCAGTATTTT

D: TRBD1
V: TRBV11-2
size: .
J: TRBJ1-4
CDR3: CASSFGTANEKLFF
DNA: TGTGCCAGCAGCTTCGGGACAGCTAATGAAAAACTGTTTTTT

D: .
V: TRBV2
size: .
J: TRBJ2-7
CDR3: CASSDTGTYEQYF
DNA: TGTGCCAGCAGCGATACAGGGACCTACGAGCAGTACTTC

D: TRBD2
V: TRBV15
size: .
J: TRBJ2-1
CDR3: CATSRDLAATSGRNEQFF
DNA: TGTGCCACCAGCAGAGATCTCGCGGCGACTAGCGGGAGGAATGAGCAGTTCTTC

D: TRBD2
V: TRBV9
size: .
J: TRBJ2-1
CDR3: CASSVDSRGGYNEQFF
DNA: TGTGCCAGCAGCGTAGACTCGCGGGGGGGCTACAATGAGCAGTTCTTC

D: .
V: TRBV5-4
size: .
J: TRBJ2-7
CDR3: CASSLEQGVYEQYF
DNA: TGTGCCAGCAGCTTGGAACAGGGAGTTTACGAGCAGTACTTC

D: .
V: TRBV4-1
size: .
J: TRBJ2-7
CDR3: CASSQGLGAYEQYF
DNA: TGCGCCAGCAGCCAAGGACTAGGAGCCTACGAGCAGTACTTC

D: TRBD1
V: TRBV18
size: .
J: TRBJ2-7
CDR3: CATRGQGNKQYF
DNA: TGTGCCACTCGGGGACAGGGGAACAAGCAGTACTTC

D: TRBD1
V: TRBV30
size: .
J: TRBJ1-3
CDR3: CAWSAGTAGNTIYF
DNA: TGTGCCTGGAGTGCCGGGACAGCTGGAAACACCATATATTTT

D: TRBD1
V: TRBV4-1
size: .
J: TRBJ2-1
CDR3: CASSQAPGQGAPQLYNEQFF
DNA: TGCGCCAGCAGCCAAGCTCCGGGACAGGGGGCCCCTCAACTCTACAATGAGCAGTTCTTC

D: .
V: TRBV10-2
size: .
J: TRBJ1-5
CDR3: CASSESGRDQPQHF
DNA: TGCGCCAGCAGTGAGTCGGGGCGGGACCAGCCCCAGCATTTT

D: TRBD2
V: TRBV27
size: few
J: TRBJ2-1
CDR3: CASSPWTSGINEQFF
DNA: TGTGCCAGCAGTCCATGGACTAGCGGGATTAATGAGCAGTTCTTC

D: .
V: TRBV4-2
size: .
J: TRBJ2-3
CDR3: CASSQDGGGPGADTQYF
DNA: TGTGCCAGCAGCCAAGATGGGGGGGGGCCCGGGGCAGATACGCAGTATTTT

D: .
V: TRBV4-3
size: .
J: TRBJ2-3
CDR3: CASSQVGGTGLGDTQYF
DNA: TGCGCCAGCAGCCAAGTCGGAGGGACCGGCTTGGGAGATACGCAGTATTTT

D: .
V: TRBV7-9
size: few
J: TRBJ1-2
CDR3: CASTGVGGYTF
DNA: TGTGCCAGCACGGGGGTAGGAGGCTACACCTTC

D: TRBD1
V: TRBV5-6
size: .
J: TRBJ1-4
CDR3: CASSFRDRRPTNEKLFF
DNA: TGTGCCAGCAGCTTCCGGGACAGGCGACCAACTAATGAAAAACTGTTTTTT

D: TRBD2
V: TRBV6-6
size: .
J: TRBJ2-3
CDR3: CASSRPGLADTQYF
DNA: TGTGCCAGCAGTCGGCCGGGACTAGCAGATACGCAGTATTTT

D: TRBD2
V: TRBV19
size: .
J: TRBJ2-7
CDR3: CASIGTSGSLSEQYF
DNA: TGTGCCAGTATCGGGACTAGCGGGAGTCTATCCGAGCAGTACTTC

D: .
V: TRBV19
size: .
J: TRBJ1-3
CDR3: CASNPFGGSTGNTIYF
DNA: TGTGCCAGTAACCCCTTTGGGGGGTCGACTGGAAACACCATATATTTT

D: .
V: TRBV10-2
size: .
J: TRBJ1-6
CDR3: CASSEQGYNSPLHF
DNA: TGCGCCAGCAGTGAGCAGGGCTATAATTCACCCCTCCACTTT

D: .
V: TRBV27
size: .
J: TRBJ1-1
CDR3: CASSSTVTEAFF
DNA: TGTGCCAGCAGCTCCACGGTAACTGAAGCTTTCTTT

D: TRBD2
V: TRBV4-1
size: few
J: TRBJ2-3
CDR3: CASSQELAGGADTQYF
DNA: TGCGCCAGCAGCCAAGAACTAGCGGGAGGCGCAGATACGCAGTATTTT

D: .
V: TRBV29-1
size: .
J: TRBJ1-1
CDR3: CSVGGLDEAFF
DNA: TGCAGCGTTGGAGGGTTGGATGAAGCTTTCTTT

D: .
V: TRBV11-2
size: .
J: TRBJ1-1
CDR3: CASSVGRGTWEAFF
DNA: TGTGCCAGCAGCGTGGGGAGGGGAACGTGGGAAGCTTTCTTT

D: TRBD1
V: TRBV4-3
size: .
J: TRBJ1-2
CDR3: CASSQGYGGQGAYGYTF
DNA: TGCGCCAGCAGCCAAGGTTATGGGGGACAGGGCGCCTATGGCTACACCTTC

D: .
V: TRBV6-6
size: once
J: TRBJ1-2
CDR3: CASSPEPGSNYGYTF
DNA: TGTGCCAGCAGCCCGGAACCCGGGTCTAACTATGGCTACACCTTC